This T cell receptor (beta chain) is drawn from a study of beta chain features in type 1 diabetes. Details on this clone: What it recognizes is unknown.

Sequencing targeted expressed TCRB transcripts, as all isolated RNA had been reverse transcribed. Approximately 3.6 million reads, on average, came from each naive, central memory and regulatory T cell sample. Libraries were prepared by immunoSEQ multiplex PCR; TCRdb keeps only in-frame clonotypes and omits some of them. Of fewer than 550,000 clones in the sample, approximately 10% were seen once. Points from the study as a whole: Patients and controls would share equally any PCR tilt toward shorter templates. Among all four CD4+ subsets, Type 1 diabetes patients had TCRB CDR3s that were moderately but significantly shorter.

Sorted cells reached over 95% purity in every population. CDR1 and CDR2 (germline): MGHDK, SYGVNS. V gave up 11 bases and J gave up 4 bases; unmatched junction bases: 11. The CDR3 length is 14 residues. The sample consisted of naive CD4+ T cells from blood. This chain joins TRBV25-1 and TRBJ1-1, with 9 bases lining up with TRBD1. The receptor comes from a woman aged 18-29 years in good health. This CDR3 is CASIGDRVLTEAFF. CDR3 nucleotides: TGTGCCTCAATAGGGGACAGGGTGCTCACTGAAGCTTTCTTT.